A single T cell receptor (beta chain) is shown here with its context. This CDR3 contains 15 residues. Germline V gene sequence: CDR1 MNHEY, CDR2 SVGAGI. V was clipped by 4 bases and J by 4 bases, with 17 bases between them. This entry comes from a study of immune evolution from preneoplasia to lung adenocarcinoma. Sequencing was performed with immunoSEQ multiplex PCR; in TCRdb, only in-frame clones are kept and a portion is missing. The sample shows several thousand clones, about 78% of them seen only once. This sequence originates from a person between 45 and 75 years old with lung adenocarcinoma. V usage is TRBV6-5 and J usage is TRBJ2-7; TRBD2 is a possible D gene (6 bases). Sequenced sample: FFPE normal lung tissue adjacent to the tumor. This CDR3 is CASSSPAREAYEQYF. Written as DNA, the CDR3 is TGTGCCAGCAGTTCCCCGGCGCGGGAAGCGTACGAGCAGTACTTC.